This T cell receptor beta chain was observed in a study of response to subunit inactivated influenza vaccine (dated 2018 in TCRdb). Broadly, across the study: Deep quantitative profiling of the T cell receptor repertoire was used in the study to follow responses to a trivalent subunit inactivated influenza vaccine. Points the paper makes about the study in general: The authors suggested that each seasonal influenza vaccination may recruit only a limited number of new T cells.

This clonotype showed up many times. Its antigen target is currently unknown. No base-level quality is on record; no much larger clone is a single base apart. The cysteine opens and the phenylalanine closes a CDR3 of 15 amino acids. Only CDR3 DNA remains: 45 bases, in frame from the first base. Relative to germline, V is missing 6 bases and J is missing 1 base, with 9 bases of the junction outside any gene match. Via the germline V gene (reference sequence), CDR1 is DFQATT and CDR2 SNEGSKA. Library preparation employed RT-PCR. Reads for this sample came from an Illumina HiSeq 2500. Using fastp at Q25 and MiXCR, TCRdb reprocessed the public reads and kept productive beta chains. When rows share a CDR3 protein, they turn into one entry using the most common DNA and genes. Present in this sample are hundreds of thousands of distinct CDR3 sequences, more than 9% of which were seen just once. About 8% of the sample comes from the top ten.

The chain is encoded by TRBV20-1 joined to TRBJ1-5, and 7 junction bases match TRBD1. The specimen comprised non-naive T cells sorted from PBMCs, sampled roughly 15 days before vaccination. What the cell subset or site label conveys for this sample: memory T cell fraction. The TCR originated in a man aged 50 to 60 who received an inactivated influenza vaccine. Donor details come from another sample of the same person, matched by shared clones. This receptor carries the CDR3 CSAPLPGGSNQPQHF. The DNA reads TGCAGTGCCCCATTGCCAGGGGGGAGCAATCAGCCCCAGCATTTT.